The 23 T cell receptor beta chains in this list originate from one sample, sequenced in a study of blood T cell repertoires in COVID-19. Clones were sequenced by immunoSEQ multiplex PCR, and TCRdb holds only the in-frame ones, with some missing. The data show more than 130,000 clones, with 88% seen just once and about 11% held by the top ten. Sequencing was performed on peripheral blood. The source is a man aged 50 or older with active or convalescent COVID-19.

The CDR3 protein is CASSYFGQTGDTQYF. CDR3 coding DNA: TGTGCCAGCAGTTACTTCGGACAAACCGGAGATACGCAGTATTTT. The chain links TRBV6-2 or TRBV6-3 to TRBJ2-3, with D maybe TRBD1 (5 bases). CDR3 length: 15 residues. The germline V gene encodes CDR1 MNHEY and CDR2 SVGEGT. Trimming took off 1 base at V and 5 bases at J, with 13 bases between the two ends.

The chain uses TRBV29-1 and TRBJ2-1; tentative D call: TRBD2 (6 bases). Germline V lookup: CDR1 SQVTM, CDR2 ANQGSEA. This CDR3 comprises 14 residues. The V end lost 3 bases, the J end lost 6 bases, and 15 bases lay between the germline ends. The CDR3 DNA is TGCAGCGTTGATGGCGGACTATCCCTCAATGAGCAGTTCTTC. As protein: CSVDGGLSLNEQFF.

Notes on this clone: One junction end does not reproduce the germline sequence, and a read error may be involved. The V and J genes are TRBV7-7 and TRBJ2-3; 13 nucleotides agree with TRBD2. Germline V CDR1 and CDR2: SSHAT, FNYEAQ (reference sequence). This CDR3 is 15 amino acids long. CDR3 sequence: CASSRGLAGTDTQYF. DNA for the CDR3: TGTGCTAGCAGCAGGGGACTAGCGGGAACAGATACGCAGTATTTT.

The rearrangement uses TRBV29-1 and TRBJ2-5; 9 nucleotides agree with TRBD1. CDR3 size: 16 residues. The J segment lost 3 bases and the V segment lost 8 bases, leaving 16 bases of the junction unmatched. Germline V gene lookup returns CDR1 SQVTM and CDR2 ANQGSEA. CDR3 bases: TGCAGCACCGTGGATACAGGGGGCCGGCTAAAAGAGACCCAGTACTTC. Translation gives CSTVDTGGRLKETQYF. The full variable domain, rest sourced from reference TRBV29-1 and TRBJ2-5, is SAVISQKPSRDICQRGTSLTIQCQVDSQVTMMFWYRQQPGQSLTLIATANQGSEATYESGFVIDKFPISRPNLTFSTLTVSNMSPEDSSIYLCSTVDTGGRLKETQYFGPGTRLLVL.

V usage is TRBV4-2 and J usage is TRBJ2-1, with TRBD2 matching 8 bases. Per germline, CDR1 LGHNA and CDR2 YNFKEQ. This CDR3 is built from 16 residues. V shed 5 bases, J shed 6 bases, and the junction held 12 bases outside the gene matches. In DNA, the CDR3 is TGTGCCAGCAGCGCCGGTAGGGTAGCGGGACTCAATGAGCAGTTCTTC. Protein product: CASSAGRVAGLNEQFF.

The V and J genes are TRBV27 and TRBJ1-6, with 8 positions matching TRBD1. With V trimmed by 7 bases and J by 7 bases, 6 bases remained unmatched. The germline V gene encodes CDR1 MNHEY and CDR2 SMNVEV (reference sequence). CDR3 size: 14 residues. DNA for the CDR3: TGTGCCAGCAAAGGACAGGGTGGAAATTCACCCCTCCACTTT. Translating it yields CASKGQGGNSPLHF.

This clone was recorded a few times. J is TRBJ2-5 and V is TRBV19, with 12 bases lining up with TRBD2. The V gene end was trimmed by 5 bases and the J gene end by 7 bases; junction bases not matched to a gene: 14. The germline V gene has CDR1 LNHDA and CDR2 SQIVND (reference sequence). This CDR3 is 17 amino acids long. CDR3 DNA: TGTGCCAGTAGTCGACTAGCGGGAGAGGGAGGGCTTGGGACCCAGTACTTC. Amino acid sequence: CASSRLAGEGGLGTQYF.

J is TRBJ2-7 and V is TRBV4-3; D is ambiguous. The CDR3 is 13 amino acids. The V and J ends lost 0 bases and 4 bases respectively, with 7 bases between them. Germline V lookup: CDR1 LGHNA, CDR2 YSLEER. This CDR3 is CASSQDARYEQYF. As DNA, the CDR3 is TGCGCCAGCAGCCAAGATGCGAGGTACGAGCAGTACTTC.

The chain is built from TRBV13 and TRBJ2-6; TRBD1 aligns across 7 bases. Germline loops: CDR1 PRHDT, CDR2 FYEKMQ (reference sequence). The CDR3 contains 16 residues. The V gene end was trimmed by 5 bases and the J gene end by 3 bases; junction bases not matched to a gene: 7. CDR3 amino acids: CASSTGVIFGANVLTF. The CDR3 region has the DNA TGTGCCAGCAGCACAGGGGTGATCTTTGGGGCCAACGTCCTGACTTTC.

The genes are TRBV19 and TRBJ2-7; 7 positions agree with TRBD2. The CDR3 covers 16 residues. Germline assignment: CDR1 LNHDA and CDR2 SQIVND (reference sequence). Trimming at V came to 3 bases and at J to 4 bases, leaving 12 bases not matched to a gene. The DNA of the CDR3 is TGTGCCAGTAGTATGGGCCATGCCGGGAGGCGGTACGAGCAGTACTTC. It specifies CASSMGHAGRRYEQYF.

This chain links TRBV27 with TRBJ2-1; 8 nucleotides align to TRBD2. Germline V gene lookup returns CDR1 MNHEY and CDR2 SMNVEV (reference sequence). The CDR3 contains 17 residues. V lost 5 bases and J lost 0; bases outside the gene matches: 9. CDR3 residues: CASSPRLATSSYNEQFF. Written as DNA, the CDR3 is TGTGCCAGCAGTCCGCGACTAGCGACGAGCTCCTACAATGAGCAGTTCTTC.

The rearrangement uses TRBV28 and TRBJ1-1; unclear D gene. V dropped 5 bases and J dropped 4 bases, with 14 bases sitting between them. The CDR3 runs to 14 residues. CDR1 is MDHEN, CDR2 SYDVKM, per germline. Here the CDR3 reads CASSTFVDTTEAFF. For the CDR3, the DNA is TGTGCCAGCAGTACATTCGTTGACACCACTGAAGCTTTCTTT.

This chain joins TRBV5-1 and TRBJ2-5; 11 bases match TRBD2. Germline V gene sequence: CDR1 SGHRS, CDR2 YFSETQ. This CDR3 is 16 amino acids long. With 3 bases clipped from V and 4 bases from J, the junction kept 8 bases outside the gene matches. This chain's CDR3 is CASSSQLAGVSETQYF. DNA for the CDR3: TGCGCCAGCAGCTCCCAACTAGCGGGAGTTTCAGAGACCCAGTACTTC.

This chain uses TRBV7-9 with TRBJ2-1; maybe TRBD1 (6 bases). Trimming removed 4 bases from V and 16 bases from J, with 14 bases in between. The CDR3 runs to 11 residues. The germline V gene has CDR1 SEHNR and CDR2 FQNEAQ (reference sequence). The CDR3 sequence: CASSWDTTRFF. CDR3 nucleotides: TGTGCCAGCAGCTGGGACACAACTCGATTCTTC.

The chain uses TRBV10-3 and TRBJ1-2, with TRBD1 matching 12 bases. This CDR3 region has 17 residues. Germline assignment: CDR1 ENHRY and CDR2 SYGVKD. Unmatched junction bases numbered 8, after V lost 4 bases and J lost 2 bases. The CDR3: CAISGSGQGAENYGYTF. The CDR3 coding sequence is TGTGCCATCAGTGGTTCGGGACAGGGGGCGGAGAACTATGGCTACACCTTC.

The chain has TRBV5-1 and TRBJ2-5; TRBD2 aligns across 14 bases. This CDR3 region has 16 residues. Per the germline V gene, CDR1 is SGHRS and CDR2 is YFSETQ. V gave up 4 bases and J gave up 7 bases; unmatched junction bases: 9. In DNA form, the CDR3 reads TGCGCCAGCAGCCACGGGACTAGCGGGAGTTTGGCGACCCAGTACTTC. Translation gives CASSHGTSGSLATQYF. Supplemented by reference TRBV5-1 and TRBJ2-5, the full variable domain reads KAGVTQTPRYLIKTRGQQVTLSCSPISGHRSVSWYQQTPGQGLQFLFEYFSETQRNKGNFPGRFSGRQFSNSRSEMNVSTLELGDSALYLCASSHGTSGSLATQYFGPGTRLLVL.

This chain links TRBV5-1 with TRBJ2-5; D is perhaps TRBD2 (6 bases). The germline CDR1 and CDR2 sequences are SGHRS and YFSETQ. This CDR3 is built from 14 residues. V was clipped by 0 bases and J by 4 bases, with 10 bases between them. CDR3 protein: CASSLVRGGETQYF. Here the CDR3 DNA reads TGCGCCAGCAGCTTGGTAAGGGGAGGAGAGACCCAGTACTTC.

The CDR3 sequence is CAWSVTGVGNTIYF. In nucleotides, the CDR3 is TGTGCCTGGAGTGTGACCGGGGTCGGAAACACCATATATTTT. The rearrangement uses TRBV30 and TRBJ1-3; D call uncertain. The germline V gene encodes CDR1 GTSNPN and CDR2 SVGIG (reference sequence). The V gene lost 0 bases and the J gene lost 4 bases, with 10 bases spanning the gap. The CDR3 is 14 residues long.

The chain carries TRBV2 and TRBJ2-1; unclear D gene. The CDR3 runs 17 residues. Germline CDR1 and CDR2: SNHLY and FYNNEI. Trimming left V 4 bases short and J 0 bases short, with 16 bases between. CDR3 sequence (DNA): TGTGCCAGCAGTGTCTCTGGCGGTAGCCTCTCCTACAATGAGCAGTTCTTC. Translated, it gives CASSVSGGSLSYNEQFF.

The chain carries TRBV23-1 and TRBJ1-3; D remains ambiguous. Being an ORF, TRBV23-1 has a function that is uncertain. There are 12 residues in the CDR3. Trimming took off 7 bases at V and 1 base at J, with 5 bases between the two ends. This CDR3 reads CASILSGNTIYF. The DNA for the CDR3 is TGCGCCAGCATATTATCTGGAAACACCATATATTTT.

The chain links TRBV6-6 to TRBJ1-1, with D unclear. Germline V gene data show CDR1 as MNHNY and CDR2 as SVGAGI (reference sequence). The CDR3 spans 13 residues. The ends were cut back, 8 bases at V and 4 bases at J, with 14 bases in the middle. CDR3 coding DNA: TGTGCCAGCCTCTCAGTGGGCGCCACTGAAGCTTTCTTT. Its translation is CASLSVGATEAFF.

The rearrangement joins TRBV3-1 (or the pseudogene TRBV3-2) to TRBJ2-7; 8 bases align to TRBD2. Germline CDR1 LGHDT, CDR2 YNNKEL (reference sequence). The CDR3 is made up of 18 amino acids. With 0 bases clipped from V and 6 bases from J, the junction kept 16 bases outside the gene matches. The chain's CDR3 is CASSQEAFRAGVSGEQYF. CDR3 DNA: TGTGCCAGCAGCCAAGAGGCATTCAGAGCGGGAGTTTCTGGCGAGCAGTACTTC.

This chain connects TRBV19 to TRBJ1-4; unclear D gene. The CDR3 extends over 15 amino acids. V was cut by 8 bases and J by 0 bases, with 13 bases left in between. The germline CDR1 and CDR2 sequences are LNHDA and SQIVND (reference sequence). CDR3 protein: CASQARYSTNEKLFF. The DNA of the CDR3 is TGTGCCAGTCAAGCCAGGTATTCAACTAATGAAAAACTGTTTTTT.